The TCR beta chain described here comes from a study of T cells in Graves' hyperthyroidism and ophthalmopathy. This clonotype occurred many times. The germline V and J ends were trimmed by 1 base and 7 bases, with 8 bases remaining between them. The germline gives CDR1 SEHNR, CDR2 FQNEAQ (reference sequence). This CDR3 is 12 amino acids long. TCR beta CDR3 sequences were amplified from RNA transcripts. Primed by the HTBI set, a first-round RT-PCR was run on the TCR CDR3. Each CDR3 protein is one row after TCRdb ran MiXCR on the multiplex PCR reads. The sample has about 380,000 distinct CDR3 sequences; about a fifth are singletons.

This clonotype originated in a young man with Graves' ophthalmopathy. Sequencing input: blood. The J gene is TRBJ2-7, the V gene TRBV7-9, with D tentatively TRBD1 or TRBD2 (5 bases each). CDR3 amino acids: CASSLGDREQYF. CDR3 in DNA: TGTGCCAGCAGCTTAGGGGACCGGGAGCAGTACTTC.